The 18 T cell receptor beta chains below all came from one sample that was sequenced in a study of human T cells and chemical hapten exposure. Time point specified: pre-sensitization, week 0. Treatment here: therapeutic diphenylcyclopropenone sensitization with weekly scalp DPC. TCRdb recomputed calls from the RACE reads with MiXCR, one row per CDR3 protein. In the table there are 300,000 to 400,000 distinct CDR3 sequences, roughly 4.6% of which are singletons. Material: whole blood, obtained in connection with sensitization to the hapten diphenylcyclopropenone (DPC). The receptors were sampled from a woman in her 50s with alopecia areata. Some clones in this sample may be carry-over from other donors' samples.

This clonotype was picked up many times. The V call is TRBV12-3 or TRBV12-4, the J call TRBJ1-4, with no clear D. Deletions cut 6 bases from V and 0 bases from J, with 11 bases between. The CDR3 consists of 15 residues. The CDR3, as DNA: TGTGCCAGCAGCCCTTACAGTGCAACTAATGAAAAACTGTTTTTT. It translates to CASSPYSATNEKLFF.

In this sample, this clonotype turned up a few times. The J gene is TRBJ2-5, the V gene TRBV7-2, with 11 positions matching TRBD2. This CDR3 is built from 17 residues. Germline CDR1 SGHTA, CDR2 FQGNSA. Losses at the gene ends were 1 base for V and 2 bases for J; bases not matched to a gene: 6. The CDR3 nucleotides are TGTGCCAGCAGCTTAGATCTTAGGACTAGCGGGCAAGAGACCCAGTACTTC. Protein sequence: CASSLDLRTSGQETQYF.

J is TRBJ2-1 and V is TRBV28; the D is unclear. In germline, CDR1 is MDHEN, CDR2 SYDVKM. V lost 4 bases, J lost 10 bases, and 14 bases lay in between. This CDR3 has 13 residues. CDR3 coding DNA: TGTGCCAGCAGTTCCTCGCTTGGTCCCGAGCAGTTCTTC. This translates into CASSSSLGPEQFF.

The chain recombines TRBV3-1 with TRBJ1-1; unclear D gene. V was pared by 4 bases and J by 7 bases, with 13 bases between. This CDR3 is 13 amino acids long. The germline CDR1 and CDR2 sequences are LGHDT and YNNKEL (reference sequence). CDR3 nucleotide sequence: TGTGCCAGCAGCCTGGTCCCGGGGTATGAAGCTTTCTTT. Its translation is CASSLVPGYEAFF.

This chain links TRBV6-5 with TRBJ2-2; D is ambiguous. Deletions cut 4 bases from V and 1 base from J, with 13 bases between. Germline lookup yields CDR1 MNHEY and CDR2 SVGAGI. The CDR3 loop spans 16 amino acids. As DNA, the CDR3 is TGTGCCAGCAGTTGCGGCCCCCAAGGGAACACCGGGGAGCTGTTTTTT. Its translation is CASSCGPQGNTGELFF.

In its sample, this clonotype was seen a few times. This chain uses TRBV3-1 with TRBJ1-5; D perhaps matches TRBD1 (6 bases). This CDR3 is built from 14 residues. Deletions cut 4 bases from V and 5 bases from J, with 12 bases between. The germline CDR1 and CDR2 sequences are LGHDT and YNNKEL (reference sequence). CDR3 sequence (DNA): TGTGCCAGCAGCCCGGGGGGCGCGTATCAGCCCCAGCATTTT. This sequence encodes CASSPGGAYQPQHF.

This clonotype was seen repeatedly, ten times or more. This rearrangement joins TRBV5-1 to TRBJ2-1; perhaps TRBD2 as D (5 bases). V lost 1 base and J 3 bases, leaving 11 bases between the germline ends. This CDR3 comprises 15 residues. CDR1 is SGHRS, CDR2 YFSETQ, per germline. CDR3 sequence reads: CASSLRPGGYNEQFF. CDR3 DNA: TGCGCCAGCAGCTTGCGTCCAGGAGGCTACAATGAGCAGTTCTTC.

This clonotype was seen many times. The chain has TRBV10-1 and TRBJ2-5; 11 bases are shared with TRBD2. V shed 3 bases, J shed 3 bases, and the junction held 6 bases outside the gene matches. Germline values: CDR1 WNHNN, CDR2 SYGVQD (reference sequence). The CDR3 has 16 residues. CDR3 loop: CASSDLTSGAKETQYF. CDR3 sequence (DNA): TGCGCCAGCAGTGATTTGACTAGCGGGGCTAAAGAGACCCAGTACTTC.

This clonotype was found many times. A read error may account for a junction end that differs from germline. V and J are TRBV7-2 and TRBJ1-6, with 7 bases identical to TRBD1. CDR1 and CDR2 from the germline V gene are SGHTA and FQGNSA. This CDR3 is built from 15 residues. The CDR3 DNA is TGTGCCAGCAGCTACCAAACAGGGGATAAGTCACCCCTCCACTTT. Protein product: CASSYQTGDKSPLHF.

This rearrangement joins TRBV13 to TRBJ1-2; no firm D call. In germline, CDR1 is PRHDT, CDR2 FYEKMQ (reference sequence). The V gene lost 5 bases and the J gene lost 0 bases, with 13 bases spanning the gap. This CDR3 region has 15 residues. CDR3 sequence (DNA): TGTGCCAGCAGCCCTGGACGGTCCCCTAACTATGGCTACACCTTC. Amino acids: CASSPGRSPNYGYTF.

On this clonotype: Germline is not matched at one junction end, which may reflect a read error. This rearrangement joins TRBV12-3 or TRBV12-4 to TRBJ1-2; D is perhaps TRBD1 (5 bases). The CDR3 loop spans 11 amino acids. In nucleotides, the CDR3 is TGTGCCAGCAGTTTGGGTGGGGCCTCATACTTC. This translates into CASSLGGASYF.

V is TRBV6-5 and J is TRBJ1-5; 7 bases are shared with TRBD1. CDR1 and CDR2 (germline): MNHEY, SVGAGI. The CDR3 is 15 amino acids. After removal of 8 bases from V and 5 bases from J, the junction contained 12 bases not matched to a gene. The chain's CDR3 is CASYHDREEDQPQHF. Written as DNA, the CDR3 is TGTGCCAGCTATCATGACAGGGAGGAAGATCAGCCCCAGCATTTT.

This clonotype has a handful of counts. The chain combines TRBV20-1 with TRBJ1-5; the match to TRBD1 covers 8 bases. CDR3 length: 12 residues. CDR1 and CDR2 from the germline V gene are DFQATT and SNEGSKA (reference sequence). Germline trimming cut 6 bases from V and 6 bases from J; bases unmatched to any gene: 4. CDR3 amino acids: CSARTGTQPQHF. In nucleotides, the CDR3 is TGCAGTGCCCGGACAGGGACTCAGCCCCAGCATTTT.

This clonotype was observed many times. CDR3 nucleotide sequence: TGTGCCAGCAGCGCTGACAGGGACACTGAAGCTTTCTTT. Its translation is CASSADRDTEAFF. The V gene is TRBV11-3, the J gene TRBJ1-1, with 7 bases that match TRBD1. Unmatched junction bases numbered 3, after V lost 5 bases and J lost 3 bases. CDR1 SGHNT and CDR2 YENEEA come from the germline V gene. The CDR3 runs to 13 residues.

The V call is TRBV14, the J call TRBJ1-1; TRBD1 is a possible D gene (6 bases). CDR1 is SGHDN, CDR2 FVKESK, per germline. With 2 bases removed from V and 2 bases from J, the gap between germline ends came to 15 bases. CDR3 length: 16 amino acids. CDR3 region: CASSQYRVSGNTEAFF. The CDR3 bases are TGTGCCAGCAGCCAATACAGGGTATCGGGCAACACTGAAGCTTTCTTT.

The sample holds many counts of this clonotype. The CDR3 loop reads CASRGGGTEAFF. The DNA of the CDR3 is TGTGCCAGCAGGGGGGGAGGCACTGAAGCTTTCTTT. The V gene is TRBV28, the J gene TRBJ1-1; tentative D call: TRBD1 (5 bases). CDR1 and CDR2 (germline): MDHEN, SYDVKM. Trimming shortened V by 6 bases and J by 4 bases, and 9 bases separated the two germline ends. The CDR3 is 12 residues long.

The chain has TRBV9 and TRBJ1-1, with D unresolved. CDR3 length: 14 residues. Germline V gene sequence: CDR1 SGDLS, CDR2 YYNGEE. V gave up 0 bases and J gave up 5 bases, with 11 bases separating them. The DNA for the CDR3 is TGTGCCAGCAGCGTAGGGGGAGCGGGGACTGAAGCTTTCTTT. This translates into CASSVGGAGTEAFF. The full variable domain, with the rest looked up from reference TRBV9 and TRBJ1-1, is DSGVTQTPKHLITATGQRVTLRCSPRSGDLSVYWYQQSLDQGLQFLIQYYNGEERAKGNILERFSAQQFPDLHSELNLSSLELGDSALYFCASSVGGAGTEAFFGQGTRLTVV.

In regard to this clonotype: Likely a read error: the CDR3 ends without its conserved phenylalanine or tryptophan. V is TRBV10-3 and J is TRBJ2-3; D could derive from TRBD1 or TRBD2 (5 bases each). Germline V gives CDR1 ENHRY, CDR2 SYGVKD. Deletions cut 0 bases from V and 3 bases from J, with 19 bases between. The CDR3 is 18 amino acids. CDR3 sequence (DNA): TGTGCCATCAGTGAGTCTGGGGGAACGAACCTGAGAACAGATACGCAGTATATT. The encoded protein is CAISESGGTNLRTDTQYI.